These 6 T cell receptor beta chains were sequenced from one sample in a study of blood T cell repertoires in COVID-19. Profiled with immunoSEQ multiplex PCR; TCRdb holds only in-frame clones, not every one. Of under 45,000 clones in the sample, roughly four fifths are singletons; the top ten hold approximately 30%. Sequencing was done on a sample of peripheral blood. The receptors derive from a woman aged 70-85 years with acute or convalescent COVID-19.

The V gene is TRBV3-1 (or the pseudogene TRBV3-2), the J gene TRBJ2-7, with 8 bases lining up with TRBD1. J was trimmed by 2 bases and V by 0 bases; bases with no gene match: 3. This CDR3 has 15 amino acids. CDR1 and CDR2 from the germline V gene are LGHDT and YNNKEL (reference sequence). Here the CDR3 DNA reads TGTGCCAGCAGCCAAGATGGGACAGGCCCCTACGAGCAGTACTTC. Translating gives CASSQDGTGPYEQYF.

The chain combines TRBV5-4 with TRBJ2-5; D possibly corresponds to TRBD2 (5 bases). V was shortened by 0 bases and J by 5 bases, with 14 bases between the two germline ends. The CDR3 has 15 residues. The germline gives CDR1 SGHNT, CDR2 YYREEE (reference sequence). The CDR3 region has the DNA TGTGCCAGCAGCTTGGATGGCGGGCTGGGGGAGACCCAGTACTTC. It specifies CASSLDGGLGETQYF.

This chain joins TRBV15 and TRBJ1-5, with D maybe TRBD1 (5 bases). The CDR3 is 18 residues long. V lost 1 base and J lost 0, with 16 bases in between. The germline V gene encodes CDR1 LNHNV and CDR2 YYDKDF (reference sequence). CDR3 bases: TGTGCCACCAGCAGAGGAAGGGCAGGGACTATTAGCAATCAGCCCCAGCATTTT. This translates into CATSRGRAGTISNQPQHF.

The V call is TRBV18, the J call TRBJ2-1, with 8 bases identical to TRBD2. The CDR3 is 17 amino acids. V gave up 4 bases and J gave up 9 bases; unmatched junction bases: 17. Germline values: CDR1 KGHSH, CDR2 LQKENI. The CDR3 region has the DNA TGTGCCAGCTCACAGACTAGGATGGGGACTAGTTTCGTTGAGCAGTTCTTC. Translated, it gives CASSQTRMGTSFVEQFF.

The chain recombines TRBV30 with TRBJ2-3, with 11 bases matching TRBD2. Germline V lookup: CDR1 GTSNPN, CDR2 SVGIG (reference sequence). CDR3 length: 14 amino acids. V was pared by 7 bases and J by 0 bases, with 3 bases of the junction left unmatched. The CDR3 is CALRLAGSTDTQYF. The CDR3 nucleotides read TGTGCCTTGAGACTAGCGGGAAGCACAGATACGCAGTATTTT.

The rearrangement joins TRBV30 to TRBJ2-7; 12 bases fit TRBD2. There are 15 residues in the CDR3. Losses at the gene ends were 3 bases for V and 3 bases for J; bases not matched to a gene: 6. In germline, CDR1 is GTSNPN, CDR2 SVGIG (reference sequence). For the CDR3, the DNA is TGTGCCTGGAGCGGACGACTAGCGGGAGTCTACGAGCAGTACTTC. Translation: CAWSGRLAGVYEQYF. Full variable domain (outside the CDR3, taken from reference TRBV30 and TRBJ2-7): SQTIHQWPATLVQPVGSPLSLECTVEGTSNPNLYWYRQAAGRGLQLLFYSVGIGQISSEVPQNLSASRPQDRQFILSSKKLLLSDSGFYLCAWSGRLAGVYEQYFGPGTRLTVT.